The present entry profiles one T cell receptor beta chain with its context. The antigen is undetermined. Clones were sequenced by immunoSEQ multiplex PCR, and TCRdb holds only the in-frame ones, with some missing. The sample has some 180,000 clones; roughly 91% are singletons. This sample is part of a study of T cell responses to AZD1222 COVID-19 vaccine. Study-wide findings and caveats: Spike was spanned by vaccine-associated CD4 TCRs, with dominance at 160-218 and 743-854. Donors were largely white British and mainly female; clonal diversity was possibly underestimated. Researchers took repertoire samples only after the peak T cell response had come.

This CDR3 region has 14 residues. Germline CDR1 MNHEY, CDR2 SVGAGI. Trimming removed 0 bases from V and 7 bases from J, with 12 bases in between. This specimen was peripheral blood, taken 28 days after the second AZD1222 dose. The chain has TRBV6-5 and TRBJ1-2; a possible D gene is TRBD1 (6 bases). This clonotype originated in an adult who received the AZD1222 COVID-19 vaccine. The chain's CDR3 is CASSYSMGASGYTF. The DNA for the CDR3 is TGTGCCAGCAGTTACTCCATGGGGGCGAGTGGCTACACCTTC.